These T cell receptor beta chains were read from a single sample in a study of blood T cell repertoires in COVID-19. Method: immunoSEQ multiplex PCR; TCRdb's copy keeps in-frame clones and lacks some. Of tens of thousands of clones detected, approximately 88% appear once; the ten largest clones hold 15% to 20%. Input material: peripheral blood. The receptors here all came from a woman of 80 years or more with acute or convalescent COVID-19. The CDR3 runs from the conserved cysteine through the conserved F or W. The D gene is left open where the match is weak. Part of the rows lack a size; the others show once, few, many or a class for expanded clones.

d_gene	abundance	v_gene	j_gene	CDR3aa	CDR3nt
NA	once	TRBV28	TRBJ1-1	CASSLTTGLAEAFF	TGTGCCAGCAGTTTAACAACAGGGTTGGCTGAAGCTTTCTTT
NA	NA	TRBV18	TRBJ2-7	CASSLTRQGGSYEQYF	TGTGCCAGCTCACTCACCCGCCAAGGAGGGTCCTACGAGCAGTACTTC
NA	NA	TRBV5-1	TRBJ2-1	CASSLRASETVWTYNEQFF	TGCGCCAGCAGCCTCCGCGCGAGTGAGACTGTTTGGACCTACAATGAGCAGTTCTTC
TRBD2	NA	TRBV5-1	TRBJ2-3	CASSGGREGDTQYF	TGCGCCAGCAGCGGCGGGAGGGAGGGAGATACGCAGTATTTT
TRBD1	NA	TRBV3-1/TRBV3-2	TRBJ1-2	CASSQGTGRGYTF	TGTGCCAGCAGCCAAGGGACAGGTCGGGGCTACACCTTC
NA	NA	TRBV25-1	TRBJ2-1	CASSESGTYNEQFF	TGTGCCAGCAGTGAATCGGGAACCTACAATGAGCAGTTCTTC
NA	NA	TRBV18	TRBJ2-5	CASSPRTTGETQYF	TGTGCCAGCTCACCCCGCACTACGGGTGAGACCCAGTACTTC
TRBD2	NA	TRBV2	TRBJ2-1	CASSDVVLAGENEQFF	TGTGCCAGCAGTGACGTGGTACTAGCGGGTGAGAATGAGCAGTTCTTC
TRBD1	NA	TRBV7-9	TRBJ1-2	CASSSTGQGTYGYTF	TGTGCCAGCAGCTCCACGGGACAGGGGACGTATGGCTACACCTTC
TRBD2	NA	TRBV7-2	TRBJ2-5	CASSLPGLAKKETQYF	TGTGCCAGCAGCTTACCGGGACTAGCGAAAAAAGAGACCCAGTACTTC
NA	NA	TRBV12-5	TRBJ1-1	CASAIFGEAFF	TGTGCTAGTGCCATCTTCGGGGAAGCTTTCTTT
TRBD1	once	TRBV5-1	TRBJ1-4	CASSSGQAKGEKLFF	TGCGCCAGCAGCTCAGGACAGGCTAAGGGTGAAAAACTGTTTTTT